These 17 T cell receptor beta chains were sequenced from one sample in a study of low-dose radiotherapy and immunotherapy resistance in tumors. Alpha and beta chains were covered, as first-strand cDNA relied on TRAV- and TRBV-specific primers. For amplifying TCRs, the PCR ran for 15 to 20 cycles with Phusion, which was used together with a constant-region primer and the adapter on the V primers. TCRdb ran MiXCR on the reads and lists one entry per CDR3 protein. This table has over 9,500 distinct CDR3 sequences, roughly half appearing once. Receptors originate from a human donor with advanced metastatic prostate, ovarian, gallbladder or colorectal cancer (not recorded which). This table probably holds off-target reads from a library built for another chain.

The chain has TRBV28 and TRBJ2-7; 11 bases line up with TRBD2. After removal of 10 bases from V and 6 bases from J, the junction contained 11 bases not matched to a gene. CDR1 and CDR2 from the germline V gene are MDHEN and SYDVKM. The CDR3 is 14 residues long. CDR3 sequence (DNA): TGTGCCACCGAAGCTAGCGGGAGGAGTCCCGAGCAGTACTTC. Translating gives CATEASGRSPEQYF.

This chain connects TRBV14 to TRBJ1-6; the D is unclear. V lost 3 bases, J lost 7 bases, and 10 bases lay in between. Germline loops: CDR1 SGHDN, CDR2 FVKESK. The CDR3 has 14 amino acids. The CDR3 DNA follows: TGTGCCAGCAGCCACAGCCCTCGGAATTCACCCCTCCACTTT. Amino acid sequence: CASSHSPRNSPLHF.

V and J are TRBV20-1 and TRBJ2-5; a possible D gene is TRBD2 (6 bases). The ends were cut back, 6 bases at V and 5 bases at J, with 13 bases in the middle. Germline-derived CDR1 and CDR2 are DFQATT and SNEGSKA (reference sequence). The CDR3 consists of 12 residues. The CDR3 DNA reads as TGCAGTGCGGGGGACTTGGGGGAGACCCAGTACTTC. Its protein is CSAGDLGETQYF.

The chain is built from TRBV5-4 and TRBJ1-1; no definite D call. The CDR3 extends over 14 amino acids. Germline CDR1 SGHNT, CDR2 YYREEE (reference sequence). Deletions cut 3 bases from V and 2 bases from J, with 11 bases between. CDR3 residues: CASSSQRGNTEAFF. The CDR3 nucleotides read TGTGCCAGCAGCTCCCAGAGAGGTAACACTGAAGCTTTCTTT.

CDR3 region: CASGQASGSADTQYF. The DNA of the CDR3 is TGTGCCAGCGGTCAGGCTAGCGGGTCGGCAGATACGCAGTATTTT. V gene TRBV2 combines with J gene TRBJ2-3, with 8 bases fitting TRBD2. The CDR3 covers 15 residues. V gave up 8 bases and J gave up 4 bases; unmatched junction bases: 11. Germline loops: CDR1 SNHLY, CDR2 FYNNEI. The whole variable domain, remainder taken from reference TRBV2 and TRBJ2-3, is EPEVTQTPSHQVTQMGQEVILRCVPISNHLYFYWYRQILGQKVEFLVSFYNNEISEKSEIFDDQFSVERPDGSNFTLKIRSTKLEDSAMYFCASGQASGSADTQYFGPGTRLTVL.

This clonotype was observed a handful of times. The CDR3 loop is CASSQDSYEQYF. CDR3 nucleotide sequence: TGCGCCAGCAGCCAGGACAGCTACGAGCAGTACTTC. The chain recombines TRBV5-1 with TRBJ2-7; the D gene is possibly TRBD1 (6 bases). V was shortened by 4 bases and J by 3 bases, with 8 bases between the two germline ends. Per germline, CDR1 SGHRS and CDR2 YFSETQ. This CDR3 is built from 12 residues. Based on the CDR3 plus reference TRBV5-1 and TRBJ2-7, the full variable domain is KAGVTQTPRYLIKTRGQQVTLSCSPISGHRSVSWYQQTPGQGLQFLFEYFSETQRNKGNFPGRFSGRQFSNSRSEMNVSTLELGDSALYLCASSQDSYEQYFGPGTRLTVT.

The rearrangement joins TRBV6-8 to TRBJ1-4; D perhaps matches TRBD1 (6 bases). The CDR3 loop spans 15 amino acids. Germline CDR1 reads MNHGY; CDR2 reads SAAAGT. Trimming stripped 0 bases from V and 7 bases from J, with 12 bases between. CDR3 DNA: TGTGCCAGCAGTTACTCGAACAGGGTTGGTGAAAAACTGTTTTTT. It codes for CASSYSNRVGEKLFF.

In its sample, this clonotype was seen a few times. The chain couples TRBV18 to TRBJ2-2, with a possible D match to TRBD2 (5 bases). V shed 3 bases and J shed 2 bases, with 7 bases lying between them. CDR1 is KGHSH and CDR2 is LQKENI in the germline V gene. The CDR3 is 14 residues long. CDR3 loop: CASSPDLNTGELFF. DNA for the CDR3: TGTGCCAGCTCACCGGACTTAAACACCGGGGAGCTGTTTTTT.

The chain carries TRBV5-8 and TRBJ2-1; no reliable D call. The CDR3 covers 13 residues. CDR1 SGHTS and CDR2 YDEGEE come from the germline V gene. V lost 2 bases to trimming and J lost 4 bases, with 7 bases between them. The CDR3 loop is CASSFEVYNEQFF. DNA for the CDR3: TGTGCCAGCAGCTTTGAGGTTTACAATGAGCAGTTCTTC.

The chain is built from TRBV12-3 or TRBV12-4 and TRBJ2-3, with 10 bases aligning to TRBD2. The V segment lost 6 bases and the J segment 2 bases; nucleotides outside the gene matches: 5. CDR3 length equals 15 residues. The CDR3 reads CASSRGLAATDTQYF. The CDR3 DNA reads as TGTGCCAGCAGCCGTGGACTAGCGGCCACAGATACGCAGTATTTT.

Points on this clonotype: The junction differs from germline at one of its ends, possibly a read error. The chain recombines TRBV10-3 with TRBJ2-1; tentatively, D is TRBD1 (6 bases). Germline lookup yields CDR1 ENHRY and CDR2 SYGVKD. CDR3 length: 15 residues. CDR3 DNA: TGTGCCACCAGTGCCGGACAGTTGATTTACAATGAGCAGTTCTTC. Translated, it gives CATSAGQLIYNEQFF.

This clonotype was found a few times. This chain joins TRBV18 and TRBJ1-5; 7 bases are a match to TRBD1. CDR1 is KGHSH, CDR2 LQKENI, per germline. The CDR3 covers 13 residues. V was pared by 6 bases and J by 7 bases, with 6 bases of the junction left unmatched. The CDR3 sequence is CASSQDRSQPQHF. CDR3 in DNA: TGTGCCAGCTCCCAGGACAGGTCCCAGCCCCAGCATTTT.

A few counts support this clonotype. The chain carries TRBV28 and TRBJ2-3; possibly TRBD1 or TRBD2 for D (5 bases each). The CDR3 extends over 15 amino acids. The germline CDR1 and CDR2 sequences are MDHEN and SYDVKM. Trimming stripped 6 bases from V and 2 bases from J, with 15 bases between. The CDR3 DNA is TGTGCCAGCAGCCCCGGGGCGGTCGACACAGATACGCAGTATTTT. Residues: CASSPGAVDTDTQYF.

The gene calls are TRBV5-1 and TRBJ1-1, with D uncertain. CDR3 length: 15 residues. Germline V gene lookup returns CDR1 SGHRS and CDR2 YFSETQ. The ends were cut back, 3 bases at V and 7 bases at J, with 19 bases in the middle. The CDR3 region is CASSYEGLALDEAFF. The CDR3 DNA sequence: TGCGCCAGCAGCTACGAGGGCCTGGCCCTGGATGAAGCTTTCTTT.

The chain uses TRBV28 and TRBJ2-7; the match to TRBD2 covers 11 bases. The CDR3 totals 16 residues. Looked up from germline, CDR1 is MDHEN and CDR2 is SYDVKM. The J segment lost 6 bases and the V segment lost 8 bases, leaving 15 bases of the junction unmatched. The CDR3 region has the DNA TGTGCCAGCCAAGACCATAGCGGGAGGGCCCCCCTCGAGCAGTACTTC. Protein product: CASQDHSGRAPLEQYF.

This clonotype was found a few times. V gene TRBV28 combines with J gene TRBJ2-7; D possibly corresponds to TRBD2 (6 bases). The CDR3 loop spans 14 amino acids. Trimming took off 7 bases at V and 6 bases at J, with 19 bases between the two ends. CDR1 and CDR2 from the germline V gene are MDHEN and SYDVKM. CDR3 in DNA: TGTGCCAGCACCGGACCGACTAGAATCGGCGAGCAGTACTTC. Amino acid sequence: CASTGPTRIGEQYF.

The V call is TRBV5-6, the J call TRBJ2-3; D uncertain. There are 14 residues in the CDR3. Trimming took off 2 bases at V and 7 bases at J, with 14 bases between the two ends. The germline gives CDR1 SGHDT, CDR2 YYEEEE. The CDR3 protein is CASSFYQAPHTQYF. Written as DNA, the CDR3 is TGTGCCAGCAGCTTTTACCAAGCCCCACATACGCAGTATTTT.